Listed here are 5 T cell receptor beta chains from one sample, sequenced in a study of vaccination effects on CD4 cells after COVID-19. Isolation of CD4+ T cells took place after about nine days of culture. Participants completed two doses of the BNT162b2 or mRNA-1273 vaccine. These receptors have no identified antigens. Clones were read by immunoSEQ multiplex PCR, and TCRdb kept only the in-frame ones, dropping some. The sample includes more than 60,000 clones, over 70% seen only once; the top ten take under 2.5%. This sample comprised CD4+ T cells from PBMCs cultured without peptide, obtained after COVID-19 vaccination. The receptors stem from a human donor who received a COVID-19 vaccine.

The chain employs TRBV6-2 or TRBV6-3 and TRBJ2-4, with D perhaps being TRBD1 or TRBD2 (5 bases each). The CDR3 has 17 residues. V was clipped by 4 bases and J by 0 bases, with 16 bases between them. CDR1 and CDR2 from the germline V gene are MNHEY and SVGEGT. In DNA, the CDR3 is TGTGCCAGCAGTTGGGGGACGGAGCTATTAGCCAAAAACATTCAGTACTTC. Protein product: CASSWGTELLAKNIQYF.

The CDR3 loop is CASSQGNGYEQYV. The CDR3 DNA follows: TGTGCCAGCAGCCAAGGGAACGGCTACGAGCAGTACGTC. This chain uses TRBV6-5 with TRBJ2-7; D is unresolved. Germline assignment: CDR1 MNHEY and CDR2 SVGAGI. V lost 6 bases to trimming and J lost 3 bases, with 12 bases between them. CDR3 length equals 13 residues.

The chain employs TRBV11-2 and TRBJ1-4; D not resolved. The CDR3 sequence is 14 residues long. The germline gives CDR1 SGHAT, CDR2 FQNNGV. V was trimmed by 5 bases and J by 7 bases, leaving 14 bases between them. CDR3: CASSPGRAGEKLFF. CDR3 bases: TGTGCCAGCAGCCCAGGCCGTGCGGGTGAAAAACTGTTTTTT.

The gene calls are TRBV5-1 and TRBJ1-5; D remains ambiguous. Germline-derived CDR1 and CDR2 are SGHRS and YFSETQ. V lost 0 bases, J lost 2 bases, and 9 bases lay in between. The length of the CDR3 is 15 residues. The CDR3: CASSLGGLGNQPQHF. In DNA, the CDR3 is TGCGCCAGCAGCTTGGGGGGTTTGGGCAATCAGCCCCAGCATTTT.

The chain employs TRBV24-1 and TRBJ2-6; 9 positions agree with TRBD1. J was trimmed by 0 bases and V by 9 bases; bases with no gene match: 11. This CDR3 contains 18 residues. Germline-derived CDR1 and CDR2 are KGHDR and SFDVKD. The CDR3, as DNA: TGTGCCACCGCTAGCCCCGGGACAGGGCTCTCTGGGGCCAACGTCCTGACTTTC. Amino acid sequence: CATASPGTGLSGANVLTF.